Each of the 28 T cell receptor beta chains below was sequenced from the same sample in a study of T cell repertoires in cytomegalovirus infection (dated by TCRdb to 2018 to 2020). No cognate antigen is known for these TCRs. The label giving this sample's treatment or condition can be read as: in vitro stimulation with specific CMV peptide epitopes to enrich CMV-specific T cells. Sequenced using an Illumina HiSeq 1500. TCRdb redid the processing of the public reads, applying fastp at Q25 and MiXCR, and retained in-frame beta chains. Duplicate CDR3 protein sequences are folded into a single record with the most common DNA and genes. Here the sample has about 500,000 distinct CDR3 sequences; about 33% occur a single time. Of the sample, roughly a sixth falls within the top ten clones. This specimen consisted of cultured PBMCs, obtained from culture after CMV antigen stimulation. The source of these receptors is a human donor in good health (CMV status not recorded). Some clones in this sample may be carry-over from other donors' samples.

The V and J genes are TRBV7-2 and TRBJ2-3; 11 positions agree with TRBD2. The germline V gene has CDR1 SGHTA and CDR2 FQGNSA. CDR3 size: 13 residues. V shed 4 bases, J shed 10 bases, and the junction held 4 bases outside the gene matches. CDR3 sequence: CASSSTSGSAQYF. Written as DNA, the CDR3 is TGTGCCAGCAGCTCCACTAGCGGGAGTGCGCAGTATTTT.

This clonotype has a handful of counts. This chain joins TRBV20-1 and TRBJ1-1; 8 nucleotides agree with TRBD1. With V trimmed by 6 bases and J by 4 bases, 10 bases remained unmatched. CDR1 and CDR2 (germline): DFQATT, SNEGSKA (reference sequence). CDR3 length: 14 amino acids. Written as DNA, the CDR3 is TGCAGTGCGAGTTTCGGGACAGGCGGCACTGAAGCTTTCTTT. It is translated as CSASFGTGGTEAFF.

The J gene is TRBJ2-5, the V gene TRBV6-5; D is unclear. Trimming shortened V by 5 bases and J by 0 bases, and 7 bases separated the two germline ends. CDR3 length equals 13 residues. CDR1 MNHEY and CDR2 SVGAGI come from the germline V gene. The CDR3 DNA sequence: TGTGCCAGCAGTCCGTCGGACCAAGAGACCCAGTACTTC. This sequence encodes CASSPSDQETQYF.

The V and J genes are TRBV25-1 and TRBJ2-5; the D gene could be TRBD1 or TRBD2 (5 bases each). Looked up from germline, CDR1 is MGHDK and CDR2 is SYGVNS. V gave up 2 bases and J gave up 5 bases, with 15 bases separating them. This CDR3 contains 15 residues. This CDR3 is CASSERGRAAETQYF. Written as DNA, the CDR3 is TGTGCCAGCAGTGAACGGGGCAGGGCGGCGGAGACCCAGTACTTC.

This clonotype was recorded many times. This chain connects TRBV7-2 to TRBJ2-5, with D tentatively TRBD2 (5 bases). The CDR3 runs to 15 residues. Trimming removed 5 bases from V and 2 bases from J, with 15 bases in between. Germline-derived CDR1 and CDR2 are SGHTA and FQGNSA. This CDR3 is CASSQDFRRQETQYF. The DNA of the CDR3 is TGTGCCAGCAGCCAGGACTTTCGGCGGCAAGAGACCCAGTACTTC.

This chain connects TRBV29-1 to TRBJ2-1; D not certain. CDR1 is SQVTM and CDR2 is ANQGSEA in the germline V gene. This CDR3 is built from 13 residues. Between the trimmed V and J ends, which lost 0 bases and 8 bases, there was a span of 11 bases. CDR3 amino acids: CSVEEAAPDEQFF. The CDR3 coding sequence is TGCAGCGTTGAAGAAGCAGCCCCGGATGAGCAGTTCTTC.

The V and J genes are TRBV4-1 and TRBJ2-7; D not certain. CDR3 size: 18 residues. Deletions cut 1 base from V and 1 base from J, with 20 bases between. CDR1 MGHRA and CDR2 YSYEKL come from the germline V gene. CDR3 bases: TGCGCCAGCAGCCAAGTAAGAGCGAGACATACAACATCCTACGAGCAGTACTTC. Protein: CASSQVRARHTTSYEQYF.

CDR3 bases: TGTGCCAGCAGCTCCGGGACAGTTAGAGCTTTCTTT. Protein: CASSSGTVRAFF. The V call is TRBV6-6, the J call TRBJ1-1; 7 bases match TRBD1. Germline V gives CDR1 MNHNY, CDR2 SVGAGI (reference sequence). The CDR3 totals 12 residues. J was trimmed by 10 bases and V by 6 bases; bases with no gene match: 8.

Only a few counts were recorded for this clonotype. The chain is built from TRBV6-5 and TRBJ1-2; 10 bases agree with TRBD1. CDR1 and CDR2 from the germline V gene are MNHEY and SVGAGI. The CDR3 runs to 19 residues. Trimming at V came to 0 bases and at J to 14 bases, leaving 24 bases not matched to a gene. The CDR3 DNA reads TGTGCCAGCAGTTACTCGGGACAGGGGCCGAGCTACAAGAATGTTTTCATTACCTTC. Its translation is CASSYSGQGPSYKNVFITF.

The chain uses TRBV7-9 and TRBJ1-1, with 7 nucleotides matching TRBD1. The CDR3 is 11 residues long. V shed 8 bases, J shed 6 bases, and the junction held 3 bases outside the gene matches. From germline, CDR1 is SEHNR and CDR2 FQNEAQ (reference sequence). CDR3 DNA sequence: TGTGCCAGCGCCACAGGGGCTGAAGCTTTCTTT. This sequence encodes CASATGAEAFF.

The V gene is TRBV7-6, the J gene TRBJ2-1; 12 nucleotides agree with TRBD2. This CDR3 has 16 amino acids. In germline, CDR1 is SGHVS, CDR2 FNYEAQ. V lost 4 bases and J lost 8; bases outside the gene matches: 9. In nucleotides, the CDR3 is TGTGCCAGCAGCTCCCTAGCGGGAGGGCCTTTGTATGAGCAGTTCTTC. Protein sequence: CASSSLAGGPLYEQFF.

This clonotype appeared a few times. The V gene is TRBV19, the J gene TRBJ1-1; no reliable D call. V lost 7 bases, J lost 0 bases, and 15 bases lay in between. The length of the CDR3 is 15 residues. The germline gives CDR1 LNHDA, CDR2 SQIVND (reference sequence). CDR3 residues: CASKEGRVMNTEAFF. The DNA for the CDR3 is TGTGCCAGTAAGGAAGGGCGGGTCATGAACACTGAAGCTTTCTTT.

Many counts were recorded for this clonotype. The J gene is TRBJ2-5, the V gene TRBV7-4; D might be TRBD2 (6 bases). The germline V and J ends were trimmed by 5 bases and 2 bases, with 21 bases remaining between them. Germline loops: CDR1 SGHVT, CDR2 SQSDAQ. CDR3 size: 17 residues. The chain's CDR3 is CASSPSLPGVGQETQYF. The DNA of the CDR3 is TGTGCCAGCAGCCCGTCACTCCCGGGAGTTGGGCAAGAGACCCAGTACTTC.

The V gene is TRBV7-2, the J gene TRBJ1-4; no firm D call. Trimming pared 5 bases from V and 0 bases from J, leaving 10 bases between. The CDR3 is 15 amino acids. Germline V CDR1 and CDR2: SGHTA, FQGNSA. The DNA for the CDR3 is TGTGCCAGCAGCATGGACCGTGCAACTAATGAAAAACTGTTTTTT. Translating it yields CASSMDRATNEKLFF.

The V call is TRBV15, the J call TRBJ1-1; unclear D gene. Looked up from germline, CDR1 is LNHNV and CDR2 is YYDKDF (reference sequence). The CDR3 has 12 residues. V lost 6 bases to trimming and J lost 0 bases, with 5 bases between them. The CDR3, as DNA: TGTGCCACCAGTGGGGTGAACACTGAAGCTTTCTTT. It encodes CATSGVNTEAFF.

This clonotype has more than one count but fewer than ten. The J gene is TRBJ2-7, the V gene TRBV6-1, with 9 positions matching TRBD1. With 3 bases clipped from V and 1 base from J, the junction kept 4 bases outside the gene matches. The CDR3 is made up of 15 amino acids. Per germline, CDR1 MNHNS and CDR2 SASEGT. The CDR3 loop is CASSDTGGISYEQYV. CDR3 bases: TGTGCCAGCAGTGATACAGGGGGCATATCCTACGAGCAGTACGTC.

This clonotype was seen more than once but under ten times. The chain joins TRBV6-1 to TRBJ2-1; D is perhaps TRBD2 (5 bases). This CDR3 contains 14 residues. Germline CDR1 MNHNS, CDR2 SASEGT. V dropped 7 bases and J dropped 5 bases, with 15 bases sitting between them. The DNA of the CDR3 is TGTGCCAGCACCGAAATCTCCGGGAACAATGAGCAGTTCTTC. Its translation is CASTEISGNNEQFF.

This clonotype was detected a few times. The rearrangement links TRBV7-9 to TRBJ1-1; maybe TRBD1 (5 bases). From germline, CDR1 is SEHNR and CDR2 FQNEAQ (reference sequence). The CDR3 has 14 amino acids. The ends were cut back, 6 bases at V and 4 bases at J, with 15 bases in the middle. The chain's CDR3 is CASRALRGSTEAFF. In nucleotides, the CDR3 is TGTGCCAGCAGGGCTTTAAGGGGATCCACTGAAGCTTTCTTT.

Many counts were recorded for this clonotype. This rearrangement joins TRBV6-5 to TRBJ2-3; TRBD2 agrees at 12 bases. V gave up 2 bases and J gave up 3 bases; unmatched junction bases: 6. Germline V gene sequence: CDR1 MNHEY, CDR2 SVGAGI. The CDR3 runs 17 residues. CDR3 DNA sequence: TGTGCCAGCAGTTACGACCCACTAGCGGGAGGTACAGATACGCAGTATTTT. Its protein product is CASSYDPLAGGTDTQYF.

This clonotype was detected a few times. V is TRBV24-1 and J is TRBJ2-1; D is ambiguous. The V gene lost 6 bases and the J gene lost 4 bases, with 3 bases spanning the gap. The CDR3 extends over 11 amino acids. The V gene's germline CDR1 is KGHDR and CDR2 SFDVKD. This chain's CDR3 is CATSFYNEQFF. CDR3 DNA sequence: TGTGCCACCAGTTTTTACAATGAGCAGTTCTTC.

The chain recombines TRBV7-2 with TRBJ2-5; 9 bases are shared with TRBD2. The V gene's germline CDR1 is SGHTA and CDR2 FQGNSA. J was trimmed by 4 bases and V by 5 bases; bases with no gene match: 11. CDR3 length equals 16 residues. CDR3 DNA: TGTGCCAGCAGCCCCGGCCCCCCGACTAGCGGAGAGACCCAGTACTTC. Its protein product is CASSPGPPTSGETQYF.

This clonotype was recorded at least ten times. The V and J genes are TRBV12-3 or TRBV12-4 and TRBJ2-1, with D possibly being TRBD2 (5 bases). V gave up 6 bases and J gave up 4 bases, with 10 bases separating them. The CDR3 consists of 13 residues. The CDR3 loop reads CASRAGDYNEQFF. CDR3 bases: TGTGCCAGCAGGGCGGGCGATTACAATGAGCAGTTCTTC.

The rearrangement links TRBV7-6 to TRBJ2-7, with TRBD1 as a possible D gene (5 bases). The ends were cut back, 5 bases at V and 6 bases at J, with 11 bases in the middle. CDR3 size: 12 residues. Germline V CDR1 and CDR2: SGHVS, FNYEAQ. The CDR3 region is CASSLRRGEQYF. In nucleotides, the CDR3 is TGTGCCAGCAGCCTTAGAAGGGGCGAGCAGTACTTC.

This chain links TRBV6-1 with TRBJ2-7; 8 bases fit TRBD2. The germline V gene encodes CDR1 MNHNS and CDR2 SASEGT. This CDR3 comprises 14 residues. The trim removed 4 bases at V and 2 bases at J, leaving 4 bases unmatched. This chain's CDR3 is CASSVVGGAYEQYV. CDR3 DNA sequence: TGTGCCAGCAGTGTTGTCGGGGGGGCCTACGAGCAGTACGTC.

The J gene is TRBJ2-7, the V gene TRBV20-1, with 11 bases aligning to TRBD2. The CDR3 length is 14 residues. Germline lookup yields CDR1 DFQATT and CDR2 SNEGSKA (reference sequence). The J segment lost 6 bases and the V segment lost 1 base, leaving 5 bases of the junction unmatched. The CDR3 DNA sequence: TGCAGTGCTAGAGGACTAGCGGGATCTCTCGAGCAGTACTTC. Its translation is CSARGLAGSLEQYF.

V is TRBV29-1 and J is TRBJ2-1; TRBD2 matches 8 bases. The germline gives CDR1 SQVTM, CDR2 ANQGSEA. V dropped 0 bases and J dropped 6; count of bases not matched to a gene: 7. The CDR3 consists of 15 residues. The CDR3 coding sequence is TGCAGCGTTGAAGATCTTAACGGGAGGGCCAATGAGCAGTTCTTC. Protein product: CSVEDLNGRANEQFF.

Only a few counts were recorded for this clonotype. The chain couples TRBV5-4 to TRBJ2-7; a weak D match, TRBD2 (6 bases). The CDR3 is 13 residues long. CDR1 and CDR2 from the germline V gene are SGHNT and YYREEE (reference sequence). Trimming shortened V by 3 bases and J by 7 bases, and 14 bases separated the two germline ends. CDR3 sequence: CASSSNRGGEQYV. The DNA for the CDR3 is TGTGCCAGCAGCTCCAATAGAGGAGGGGAGCAGTACGTC.

The chain joins TRBV6-5 to TRBJ2-5, with 8 bases aligning to TRBD1. The CDR3 sequence is 14 residues long. V was pared by 5 bases and J by 5 bases, with 7 bases of the junction left unmatched. Germline CDR1 MNHEY, CDR2 SVGAGI. The CDR3 region is CASSADRGGETQYF. The CDR3 region has the DNA TGTGCCAGCAGTGCCGACAGGGGTGGGGAGACCCAGTACTTC.